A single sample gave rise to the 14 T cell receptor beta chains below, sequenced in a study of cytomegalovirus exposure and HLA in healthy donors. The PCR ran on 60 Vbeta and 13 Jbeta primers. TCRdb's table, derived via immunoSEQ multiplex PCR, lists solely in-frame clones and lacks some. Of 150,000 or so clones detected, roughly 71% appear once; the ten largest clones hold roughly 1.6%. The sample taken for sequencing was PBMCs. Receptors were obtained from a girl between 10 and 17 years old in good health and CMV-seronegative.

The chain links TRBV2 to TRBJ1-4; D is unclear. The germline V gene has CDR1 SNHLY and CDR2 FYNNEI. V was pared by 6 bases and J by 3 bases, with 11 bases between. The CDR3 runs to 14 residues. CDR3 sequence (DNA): TGTGCCAGCAGCGAAAGCCCCTCTAATGAAAAACTGTTTTTT. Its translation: CASSESPSNEKLFF. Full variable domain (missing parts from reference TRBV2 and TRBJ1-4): EPEVTQTPSHQVTQMGQEVILRCVPISNHLYFYWYRQILGQKVEFLVSFYNNEISEKSEIFDDQFSVERPDGSNFTLKIRSTKLEDSAMYFCASSESPSNEKLFFGSGTQLSVL.

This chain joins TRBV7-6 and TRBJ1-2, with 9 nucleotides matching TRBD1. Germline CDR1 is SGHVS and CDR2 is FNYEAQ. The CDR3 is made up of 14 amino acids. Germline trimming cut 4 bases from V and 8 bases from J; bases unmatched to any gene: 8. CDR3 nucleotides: TGTGCCAGCAGCTCGAGGACAGGGGTCGACGGCTACACCTTC. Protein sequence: CASSSRTGVDGYTF. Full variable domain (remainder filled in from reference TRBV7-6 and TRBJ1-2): GAGVSQSPRYKVTKRGQDVALRCDPISGHVSLYWYRQALGQGPEFLTYFNYEAQQDKSGLPNDRFSAERPEGSISTLTIQRTEQRDSAMYRCASSSRTGVDGYTFGSGTRLTVV.

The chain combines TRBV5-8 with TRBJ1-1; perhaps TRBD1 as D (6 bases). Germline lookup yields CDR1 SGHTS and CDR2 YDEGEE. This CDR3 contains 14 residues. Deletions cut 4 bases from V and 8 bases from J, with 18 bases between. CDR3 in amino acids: CASSVPGAEGEAFF. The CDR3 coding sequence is TGTGCCAGCAGCGTCCCAGGGGCCGAGGGGGAAGCTTTCTTT. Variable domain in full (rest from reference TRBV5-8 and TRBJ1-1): EAGVTQSPTHLIKTRGQQATLRCSPISGHTSVYWYQQALGLGLQFLLWYDEGEERNRGNFPPRFSGRQFPNYSSELNVNALELEDSALYLCASSVPGAEGEAFFGQGTRLTVV.

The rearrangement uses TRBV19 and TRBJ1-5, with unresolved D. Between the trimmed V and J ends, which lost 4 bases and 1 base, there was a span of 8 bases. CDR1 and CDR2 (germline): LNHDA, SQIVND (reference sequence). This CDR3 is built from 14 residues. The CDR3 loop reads CASSTPGSNQPQHF. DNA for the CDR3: TGTGCCAGTAGTACGCCGGGGAGCAATCAGCCCCAGCATTTT.

The CDR3 spells CASSLRGMNTEAFF. Here the CDR3 DNA reads TGTGCCAGCAGCTTGAGGGGGATGAACACTGAAGCTTTCTTT. The genes are TRBV5-5 and TRBJ1-1; maybe TRBD1 (6 bases). Germline CDR1 SGHKS, CDR2 YYEKEE (reference sequence). CDR3 length: 14 amino acids. V lost 1 base, J lost 0 bases, and 7 bases lay in between.

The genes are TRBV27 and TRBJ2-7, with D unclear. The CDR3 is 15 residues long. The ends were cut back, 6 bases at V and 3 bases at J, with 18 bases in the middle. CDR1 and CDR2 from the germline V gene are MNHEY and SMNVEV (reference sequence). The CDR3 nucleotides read TGTGCCAGCAGACCCAGTGGTACAGTCCGCTACGAGCAGTACTTC. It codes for CASRPSGTVRYEQYF.

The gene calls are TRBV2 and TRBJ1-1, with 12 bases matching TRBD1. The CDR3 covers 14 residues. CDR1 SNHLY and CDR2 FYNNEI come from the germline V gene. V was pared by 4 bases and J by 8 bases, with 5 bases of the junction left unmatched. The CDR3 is CASSVDGTGGEAFF. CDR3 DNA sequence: TGTGCCAGCAGTGTGGATGGGACAGGGGGCGAAGCTTTCTTT.

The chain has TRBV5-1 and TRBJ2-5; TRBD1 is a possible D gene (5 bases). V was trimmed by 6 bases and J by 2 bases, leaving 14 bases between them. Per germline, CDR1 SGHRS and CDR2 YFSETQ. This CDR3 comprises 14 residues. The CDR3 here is CASTILGQQETQYF. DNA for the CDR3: TGCGCCAGCACAATTCTGGGGCAGCAAGAGACCCAGTACTTC.

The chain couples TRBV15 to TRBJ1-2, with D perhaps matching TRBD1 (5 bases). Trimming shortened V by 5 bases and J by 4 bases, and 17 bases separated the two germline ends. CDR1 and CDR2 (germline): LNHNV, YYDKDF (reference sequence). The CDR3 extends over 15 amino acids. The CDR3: CATSWSRVEVYGYTF. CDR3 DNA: TGTGCCACCAGCTGGTCCAGGGTTGAGGTCTATGGCTACACCTTC.

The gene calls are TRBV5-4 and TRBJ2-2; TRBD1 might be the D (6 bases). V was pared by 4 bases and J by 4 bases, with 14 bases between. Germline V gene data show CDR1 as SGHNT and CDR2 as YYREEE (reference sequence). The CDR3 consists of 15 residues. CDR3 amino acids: CASSPVGGTTGELFF. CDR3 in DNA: TGTGCCAGCAGCCCTGTAGGGGGAACCACCGGGGAGCTGTTTTTT.

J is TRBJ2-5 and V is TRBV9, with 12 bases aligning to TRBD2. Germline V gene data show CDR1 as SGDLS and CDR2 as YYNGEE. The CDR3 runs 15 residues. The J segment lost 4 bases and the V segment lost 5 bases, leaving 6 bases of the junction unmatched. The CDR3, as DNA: TGTGCCAGCAGTAAGACTAGCGGGGGAATAGAGACCCAGTACTTC. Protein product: CASSKTSGGIETQYF.

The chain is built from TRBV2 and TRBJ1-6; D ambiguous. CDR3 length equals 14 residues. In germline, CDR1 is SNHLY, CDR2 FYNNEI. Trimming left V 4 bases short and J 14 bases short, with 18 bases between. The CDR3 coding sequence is TGTGCCAGCAGTGTTGCGAGGGAGCCCCTTTCCCTCCACTTT. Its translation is CASSVAREPLSLHF.

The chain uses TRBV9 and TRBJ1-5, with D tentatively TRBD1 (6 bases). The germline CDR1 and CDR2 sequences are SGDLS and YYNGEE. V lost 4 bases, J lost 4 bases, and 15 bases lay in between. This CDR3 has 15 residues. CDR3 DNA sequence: TGTGCCAGCAGCACCCGGACAGCTCGAAATCAGCCCCAGCATTTT. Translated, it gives CASSTRTARNQPQHF.

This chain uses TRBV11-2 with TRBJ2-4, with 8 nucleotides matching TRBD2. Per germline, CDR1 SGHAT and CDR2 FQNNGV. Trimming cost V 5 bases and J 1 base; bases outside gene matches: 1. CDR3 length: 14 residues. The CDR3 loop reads CASSPGGAKNIQYF. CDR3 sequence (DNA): TGTGCCAGCAGCCCGGGGGGGGCCAAAAACATTCAGTACTTC.